This TCR beta chain was observed in a study of blood T cell repertoires in COVID-19. Looking at the study overall: Italy, Spain and the United States were the sources of the convalescent and acute COVID-19 samples.

As processed by the authors: Researchers report that nucleated cell counts were estimated from reference gene primer amplification. TCRdb's copy holds only in-frame clones and misses some; the assay was immunoSEQ multiplex PCR. V and J calls and clone size are as listed in that table; D and trimming were resolved from the DNA. The sample lists 100,000 to 150,000 clones, about 89% seen once, with over 10% in the top ten. The germline V gene has CDR1 SGHTA and CDR2 FQGNSA. CDR3 size: 15 residues. V was trimmed by 1 base and J by 7 bases, leaving 11 bases between them. Seattle cases were enrolled at active infection and followed longitudinally.

The sequence was collected from a woman aged 70-85 years with COVID-19, enrolled during active disease. Sequences were obtained from peripheral blood. The chain recombines TRBV7-2 with TRBJ1-6, with D perhaps matching TRBD1 (6 bases). CDR3 region: CASSLDHRENSPLHF. Here the CDR3 DNA reads TGTGCCAGCAGCTTAGATCACAGGGAGAATTCACCCCTCCACTTT.